A selection of T cell receptor beta chains follows, all from one sample in a study of OX40 agonist ivuxolimab in advanced cancers. Produced via immunoSEQ multiplex PCR; TCRdb's table is partial and in-frame only. This sample has about 60,000 clones, with about 86% found just once. The sequenced sample was CD4+ or CD8+ T cells sorted from blood, obtained in a trial of the OX40 agonist ivuxolimab. These receptors all stem from an adult with an advanced solid tumor such as melanoma, head and neck, liver or kidney cancer. Both conserved end residues are part of each CDR3. The D gene is left open where the match is weak.

TRBV11-2	TRBJ1-5	TRBD1	CASSLGTGMGQPQHF	TGTGCCAGCAGCTTAGGGACAGGGATGGGTCAGCCCCAGCATTTT
TRBV5-1	TRBJ1-1	TRBD1	CASSVGQVVVSTEAFF	TGCGCCAGCAGCGTTGGACAGGTGGTCGTCAGCACTGAAGCTTTCTTT
TRBV7-9	TRBJ1-1	.	CASSLLGVNTEAFF	TGTGCCAGCAGCTTACTGGGGGTGAACACTGAAGCTTTCTTT
TRBV19	TRBJ1-5	.	CASMDYSNQPQHF	TGTGCCAGTATGGATTATAGCAATCAGCCCCAGCATTTT
TRBV6-6	TRBJ2-1	TRBD1	CASKEGGRAQFF	TGTGCCAGCAAGGAAGGGGGCCGCGCACAGTTCTTC
TRBV7-9	TRBJ1-1	.	CASSSATREAFF	TGTGCCAGCAGCTCCGCGACACGGGAAGCTTTCTTT
TRBV6-1	TRBJ1-1	TRBD1	CASEAGGLITEAFF	TGTGCCAGCGAGGCAGGGGGTTTGATCACTGAAGCTTTCTTT
TRBV15	TRBJ1-2	.	CATSRGWGANYGYTF	TGTGCCACCAGCAGAGGGTGGGGGGCTAACTATGGCTACACCTTC
TRBV4-1	TRBJ2-3	TRBD2	CASSHRDYHDTQYF	TGCGCCAGCAGCCACCGGGACTATCACGATACGCAGTATTTT
TRBV7-8	TRBJ1-5	TRBD1	CASSLGQGAQPQHF	TGTGCCAGCAGCTTAGGACAGGGGGCTCAGCCCCAGCATTTT